This record looks at one T cell receptor (beta chain) sequence and its context. The source of the sample is a study of blood T cell repertoires in COVID-19. Study-wide background: Researchers got acute and convalescent COVID-19 samples from the United States, Italy and Spain. From T cells, B-cell-depleted T cells, or PBMCs came the material, which was cDNA or gDNA.

Enrolment of Seattle patients took place during active infection, and they were followed longitudinally. Authors' data handling: Estimation of nucleated cell counts was performed using reference gene primer amplification. Generated by immunoSEQ multiplex PCR, the TCRdb table keeps only in-frame clones and is missing some. That table furnishes V, J and clone size, whereas the DNA furnished D and trimming. The sample lists about 500,000 clones; roughly 91% were seen once. The CDR3 is made up of 14 amino acids. Germline V lookup: CDR1 SGHRS, CDR2 YFSETQ. Trimming stripped 4 bases from V and 3 bases from J, with 14 bases between.

This TCR was recovered from a woman aged 45-60 years with COVID-19, enrolled during active disease. The J gene is TRBJ2-7, the V gene TRBV5-1; D may be TRBD2 (6 bases). Sequenced material: peripheral blood. The CDR3 loop reads CASSLGLGRYEQYF. The CDR3, as DNA: TGCGCCAGCAGCCTGGGACTCGGTCGCTACGAGCAGTACTTC.